The T cell receptor (beta chain) under discussion was sequenced for a study of cytomegalovirus exposure and HLA in healthy donors (dated by TCRdb to about 2017). Study-wide context: According to a later analysis, the 120 or so validation repertoires were produced on the same platform as the roughly 700 repertoires of the first cohort. The study aimed to test whether cataloging public T cell receptors could reveal signatures of past pathogen exposure. A separate validation cohort of 90 to 150 different subjects was used in addition to the 666-subject first cohort. The study combined high-throughput TCR immunosequencing, statistical association of individual TCRs with disease status, and machine learning to predict cytomegalovirus infection status. Broad study findings and their caveats: A later analysis lacked HLA typing for the validation cohort, so it scored co-occurrence in that cohort across all 110 or so repertoires. While some public TCRs were present in many individuals, most TCR sequences turned up only very rarely across donors. According to the authors, the approach could potentially be generalized to other disease states and immunological phenotypes. Of the cluster scores, about 94% were above 0 in a later analysis, which found that TCRs clustered in the first cohort also tended to co-occur in the approximately 130 validation repertoires. A total of around 150 TCR beta chains were listed by the study as associated with cytomegalovirus. In both the original and validation cohorts, the classifier was reported to diagnose cytomegalovirus status with high specificity and sensitivity. A few of the identified cytomegalovirus-associated TCR beta chains were confirmed in vitro to be specific for cytomegalovirus antigens.

The CDR3 contains 14 residues, cysteine and phenylalanine counted. The read is trimmed to its CDR3 DNA, 42 bases read in frame from base 1. Looking up the germline V gene (reference sequence) yields CDR1 GTSNPN and CDR2 SVGIG. V is cut back by 4 bases and J by 3 bases, with 6 bases in the junction unmatched. Library preparation used the immunoSEQ multiplex PCR assay. In the authors' own workflow: A statistical classification framework was developed to diagnose cytomegalovirus status using the catalog of TCR beta chain sequences. The clones in this table, taken by TCRdb from immuneACCESS, are in-frame only. Not every clone is retained; where verified, under half of the shortfall comes from an unresolved V gene, and the cause of the rest is unknown. V, J and clone size were drawn from that table, and D and trimming were deduced from the DNA. The sample table contains more than 250,000 clones; only one count was recorded for about nine tenths of them. The biggest ten clones account for more than 0.9% of the sample.

Donors formed part of the validation cohort, which comprised 120 subjects and was distinct from the first cohort of 550 to 850 subjects. Points on this clone: Its antigen remains undetermined. Qualities for individual bases were not recorded, and no much larger clone is one base off.

In this chain, TRBV30 is recombined with TRBJ1-1; 9 junctional bases match TRBD1. This TCR came from a woman in her thirties in good health and CMV-seropositive. What was sequenced was PBMCs. The CDR3: CAWTRDRVDTEAFF. In nucleotides, the sequence is TGTGCCTGGACTAGGGACAGGGTGGACACTGAAGCTTTCTTT.